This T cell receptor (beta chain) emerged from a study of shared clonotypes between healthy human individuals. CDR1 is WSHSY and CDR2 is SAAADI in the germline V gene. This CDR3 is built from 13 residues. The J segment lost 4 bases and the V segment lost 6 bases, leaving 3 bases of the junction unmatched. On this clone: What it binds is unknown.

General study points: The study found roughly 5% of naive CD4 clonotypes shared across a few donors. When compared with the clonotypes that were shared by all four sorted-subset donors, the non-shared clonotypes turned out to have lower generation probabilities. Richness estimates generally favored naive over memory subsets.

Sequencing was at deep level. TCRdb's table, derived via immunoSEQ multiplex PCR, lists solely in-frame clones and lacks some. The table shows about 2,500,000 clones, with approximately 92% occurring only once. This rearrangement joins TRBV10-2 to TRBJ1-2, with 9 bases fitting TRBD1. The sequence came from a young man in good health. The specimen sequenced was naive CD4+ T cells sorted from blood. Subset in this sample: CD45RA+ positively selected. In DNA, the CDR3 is TGCGCCAGCAGCCTGGGACAGGGCTATGGCTACACCTTC. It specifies CASSLGQGYGYTF.